The clone carrying this T cell receptor (beta chain) was observed at least ten times. This sample stems from a study of early T cells in non-severe SARS-CoV-2 infection. For the study at large: Investigators sequenced bulk RNA drawn from unsorted whole blood, and chains remained unpaired.

The V end lost 4 bases, the J end lost 0 bases, and 10 bases lay between the germline ends. Germline CDR1 is MNHNS and CDR2 is SASEGT. This CDR3 has 15 residues. Unique molecular identifiers were added to individual cDNA molecules. TCRdb processed the 5' RACE reads anew with MiXCR; each CDR3 protein has one entry. This sample yields 25,000 to 35,000 distinct CDR3 sequences, of which around 3% are seen a single time; roughly 0.7% belongs to the top ten. V and J are TRBV6-1 and TRBJ2-4, with TRBD1 as a possible D gene (6 bases). The sequenced sample consisted of whole blood. The TCR comes from an adult who was a healthcare worker with PCR-confirmed SARS-CoV-2 infection or an uninfected control (not recorded which). The CDR3 reads CASSVDRRAKNIQYF. The CDR3 DNA is TGTGCCAGCAGTGTAGACAGGCGAGCCAAAAACATTCAGTACTTC.